The TCR beta chain described here comes from a study of cytomegalovirus exposure and HLA in healthy donors. Study observations and caveats: The authors listed 164 TCR beta chains as cytomegalovirus-associated.

Concerning this clone: The antigen remains undetermined.

PCR amplification relied on 60 Vbeta primers (plus 13 Jbeta primers). Assay: immunoSEQ multiplex PCR; the TCRdb copy retains only in-frame clones and omits some. This sample carries 80,000 to 100,000 clones, about 81% of them seen once, and the ten largest clones take 10% to 11%. J lost 0 bases, V lost 2 bases, and 5 bases had no gene match. There are 16 residues in the CDR3. Germline loops: CDR1 SGDLS, CDR2 YYNGEE. Material for sequencing was PBMCs. The gene calls are TRBV9 and TRBJ1-3, with TRBD1 matching over 7 bases. The source of this sequence is a man between 18 and 35 years old in good health and CMV-seropositive. The CDR3 DNA is TGTGCCAGCAGCGTTCGGGGACAGAGCTCTGGAAACACCATATATTTT. Translated, it gives CASSVRGQSSGNTIYF.